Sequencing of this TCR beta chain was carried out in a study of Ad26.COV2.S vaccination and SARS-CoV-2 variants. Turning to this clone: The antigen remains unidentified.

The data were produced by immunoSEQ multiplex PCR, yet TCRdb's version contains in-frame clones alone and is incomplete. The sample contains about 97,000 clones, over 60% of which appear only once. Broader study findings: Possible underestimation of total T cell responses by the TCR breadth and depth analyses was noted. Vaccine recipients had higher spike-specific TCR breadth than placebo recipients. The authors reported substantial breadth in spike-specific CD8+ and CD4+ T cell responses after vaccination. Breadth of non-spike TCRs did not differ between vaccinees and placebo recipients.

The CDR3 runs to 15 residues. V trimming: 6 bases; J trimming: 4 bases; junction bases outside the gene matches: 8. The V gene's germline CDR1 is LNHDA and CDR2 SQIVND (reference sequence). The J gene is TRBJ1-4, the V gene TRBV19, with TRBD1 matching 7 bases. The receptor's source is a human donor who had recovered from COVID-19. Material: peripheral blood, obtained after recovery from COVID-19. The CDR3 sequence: CASRKDGTVNEKLFF. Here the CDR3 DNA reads TGTGCCAGTAGGAAAGACGGGACAGTTAATGAAAAACTGTTTTTT.